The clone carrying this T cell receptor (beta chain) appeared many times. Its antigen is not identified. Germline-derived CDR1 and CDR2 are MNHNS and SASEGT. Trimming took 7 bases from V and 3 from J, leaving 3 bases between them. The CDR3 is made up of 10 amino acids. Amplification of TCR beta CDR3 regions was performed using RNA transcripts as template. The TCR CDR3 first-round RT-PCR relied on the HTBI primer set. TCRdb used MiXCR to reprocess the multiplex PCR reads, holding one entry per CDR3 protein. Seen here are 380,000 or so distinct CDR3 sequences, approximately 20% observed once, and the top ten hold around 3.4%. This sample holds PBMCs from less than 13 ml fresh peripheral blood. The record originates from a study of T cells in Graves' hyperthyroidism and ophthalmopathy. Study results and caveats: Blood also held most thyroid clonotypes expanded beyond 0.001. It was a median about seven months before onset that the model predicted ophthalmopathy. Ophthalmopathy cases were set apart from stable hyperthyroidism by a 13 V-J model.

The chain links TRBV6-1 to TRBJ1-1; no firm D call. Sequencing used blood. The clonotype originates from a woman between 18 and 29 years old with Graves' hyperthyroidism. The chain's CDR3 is CASIYTEAFF. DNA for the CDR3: TGTGCCAGCATCTACACTGAAGCTTTCTTT.